This TCR beta chain was recorded in a study of post-analysis software for immune sequencing data. Tagging with unique molecular identifiers was a feature of the TCR beta cDNA libraries. One entry per CDR3 protein, called by TCRdb with MiXCR from the PCR reads. The sample shows 450,000 to 650,000 distinct CDR3 sequences, about 44% of them seen only once. The CDR3 length is 15 residues. V was clipped by 1 base and J by 1 base, with 11 bases between them. Germline V gene data show CDR1 as SGHRS and CDR2 as YFSETQ. About this clonotype itself: Its target is not known.

Findings and limits, study-wide: The five TRBV segments detected at higher frequency in patients than in controls included TRBV5-6, TRBV5-1 and TRBV20-1.

The TCR comes from a girl aged 5-17 years with multiple sclerosis. What was sequenced was blood. V and J are TRBV5-1 and TRBJ1-1; D gene ambiguous. The CDR3 is CASSLSWLPNTEAFF. In DNA form, the CDR3 reads TGCGCCAGCAGCTTGTCATGGCTCCCGAACACTGAAGCTTTCTTT. Looking up the rest from reference TRBV5-1 and TRBJ1-1 gives the full variable domain: KAGVTQTPRYLIKTRGQQVTLSCSPISGHRSVSWYQQTPGQGLQFLFEYFSETQRNKGNFPGRFSGRQFSNSRSEMNVSTLELGDSALYLCASSLSWLPNTEAFFGQGTRLTVV.